This TCR beta chain was captured in a study of shared clonotypes between healthy human individuals (dated by TCRdb to about 2020). Context from the whole study: Three men and a couple of women, aged 18 to 49 years, made up the cohort. For each donor, CD4 naive and CD4 memory were each run on three plates, CD8 naive on two plates, and CD8 memory on one plate. To increase sequencing depth and limit assay-specific biases, TCR repertoire library preparation and sequencing were carried out by different laboratories using diverse techniques. The study deeply sequenced blood TCR repertoires of five healthy adults to estimate repertoire size and the extent of clonotype sharing between individuals. Per donor, leukapheresis produced somewhere between about 0.9 and 9 billion PBMCs.

About this clone itself: The specificity of this receptor is unknown. Base quality data are lacking; no much larger clone is found one base away.

From a lookup of the germline V gene, CDR1 and CDR2 are SGDLS and YYNGEE. V lost 5 bases and J lost 0 bases; the stretch between them is 12 bases long. From cysteine to phenylalanine, the CDR3 is 15 amino acids long. Here the CDR3 DNA is all that survives: 45 bases in frame from base 1. General conclusions and limits of the study: Estimated clonotype richness was generally larger for naive than for memory subsets. Sampling was restricted to blood, and TCR repertoires in tissue are likely to differ from TCR repertoires in blood. Pairwise subsampling led to the expectation that sequencing depth would affect the degree of clonotype sharing among donors. Even with the large sequencing depth, rarefaction of the sorted-subset datasets indicated that sequencing was incomplete. The genetic and exposure-history diversity represented was limited by the small number of donors. About 5% of naive CD4, roughly 3.5% of naive CD8, about 2.4% of memory CD4, and roughly 0.4% of memory CD8 clonotypes were shared across several donors. Compared with non-shared clonotypes, clonotypes shared by all four sorted-subset donors had higher generation probabilities.

Using the deep immunoSEQ assay, TCR CDR3 regions were amplified from genomic DNA by multiplex PCR. Extracted genomic DNA from each cell subset was spread evenly across all wells of several immunoSEQ 96-well plates, with each plate serving as a replicate. Each replicate PCR for sorted subsets received approximately 220 ng genomic DNA, equal to some 32,000 T cell genomes. Purified libraries were measured with a Qubit 3.0 fluorometer, size-checked on a Bioanalyzer 2100, and measured again with the KAPA Library Quantification kit. Every immunoSEQ 96-well plate was sequenced on a dedicated single-read 150-cycle Illumina NextSeq 550 flow cell. The original pipeline was this. The immunoSEQ output contained only junctional sequences without quality scores, so filtering could not match that applied to full-length reads. To assign V/J genes and CDR3, sequences were annotated using PyIR, a Python wrapper for IgBLAST v1.9, with IMGT germline references. Reads were filtered out if the reads had weak V/J assignments (E-value above 1e-6), no CDR3, stop codons, out-of-frame junctions, or ambiguous translated residues. A V3J clonotype was defined by an identical inferred V gene, J gene, and CDR3 amino acid sequence. To compute the percentage overlap between repertoires, the number of shared unique clonotypes was divided by the size of the smaller repertoire. Richness of each repertoire was evaluated using RTK rarefaction, the Chao1 estimator, and Recon v2.1 estimates of unobserved clonotypes. Generation probabilities were computed with OLGA for all TCRbeta clonotypes obtained by the gDNA method from a few donors. TCRdb re-hosts the immuneACCESS table, in-frame sequences only. Its copies lack some clones; in the studies checked, an unresolved V gene accounts for under half of them, and the cause for the rest is not known. D and trimming were read from the DNA, whereas the V and J calls and clone size are those reported in that table. Across this sample there are over 800,000 clones, with around 93% seen only once. The ten largest clones capture around 24% of the sample.

CD8 naive samples were CD45RO-negative cells positively selected for CCR7, giving a CD45RA+CCR7+ population that excluded TemRA cells. Donors were healthy HIV-negative adults with no recently reported acute infections or vaccinations. Only Caucasian adults living in Nashville, Tennessee, USA were represented among the donors. Blood was obtained by leukapheresis, after which PBMCs were separated by Ficoll-Histopaque density gradient centrifugation and cryopreserved in liquid nitrogen vapor phase. Analytical flow cytometry was used to check the purity and quantity of each magnetically sorted T cell population. Each sorted fraction had its genomic DNA isolated and then quantified by UV absorbance on a Nanodrop 2000c.

The rearrangement joined TRBV9 to TRBJ1-5; the D gene is perhaps TRBD1, on 6 matching bases. Sequencing was performed on naive CD8+ T cells sorted from blood. The label giving this sample's cell subset or site can be read as: CD45RA+CCR7+. The receptor's source is a man between 25 and 39 years old in good health. The DNA is as follows: TGTGCCAGCAGTCAACAGGGTAATAGCAATCAGCCCCAGCATTTT. Its amino acids are CASSQQGNSNQPQHF.